What follows are 6 T cell receptor beta chains derived from one specimen sequenced in a study of shared clonotypes between healthy human individuals. Naive CD8 cells comprised CD45RO-negative, CCR7-positively selected cells, excluding terminally differentiated effector memory CD45RA+ cells. Clones were read by immunoSEQ multiplex PCR, and TCRdb kept only the in-frame ones, dropping some. Of nearly 2 million clones in the sample, roughly 94% are singletons; the top ten hold around 1%. Sequencing used naive CD8+ T cells sorted from blood. These receptors originate from a man younger than 35 in good health.

The chain couples TRBV4-1 to TRBJ1-2; D gene unclear. Trimming removed 6 bases from V and 7 bases from J, with 18 bases in between. The CDR3 spans 14 residues. Germline lookup yields CDR1 MGHRA and CDR2 YSYEKL. The CDR3, as DNA: TGCGCCAGCAGTTACCACTACAGAAATAGTGGCTACACCTTC. Its translation is CASSYHYRNSGYTF.

The CDR3 bases are TGTGCCAGCAGCCCAAGTGGGGGTGGTCGCTACACTGAAGCTTTCTTT. It is translated as CASSPSGGGRYTEAFF. The J gene is TRBJ1-1, the V gene TRBV28; maybe TRBD1 (5 bases). The V gene's germline CDR1 is MDHEN and CDR2 SYDVKM. Trimming stripped 6 bases from V and 3 bases from J, with 20 bases between. The CDR3 is made up of 16 amino acids.

The chain is built from TRBV21-1 and TRBJ1-6. TRBV21-1 is described as a pseudogene. The CDR3 has 17 residues. The CDR3 nucleotides read TGTGCCAGCAGCAAAAAGACGGCAGAACTTGATAATTCACCCCTCCACTTT. Residues: CASSKKTAELDNSPLHF.

The chain has TRBV11-3 and TRBJ2-2, with D possibly matching TRBD1 (6 bases). This CDR3 spans 13 amino acids. Germline values: CDR1 SGHNT, CDR2 YENEEA. With 0 bases removed from V and 7 bases from J, the gap between germline ends came to 6 bases. The CDR3 loop is CASSLEGGGELFF. The CDR3 DNA follows: TGTGCCAGCAGCTTAGAAGGGGGCGGGGAGCTGTTTTTT.

The gene calls are TRBV7-9 and TRBJ2-3; D unresolved. V was trimmed by 5 bases and J by 8 bases, leaving 11 bases between them. The CDR3 is 12 residues long. The germline CDR1 and CDR2 sequences are SEHNR and FQNEAQ (reference sequence). The CDR3: CASSPDLITQYF. In DNA form, the CDR3 reads TGTGCCAGCAGCCCCGACTTGATTACGCAGTATTTT.

V and J are TRBV9 and TRBJ2-6; D uncertain. This CDR3 region has 16 residues. The germline CDR1 and CDR2 sequences are SGDLS and YYNGEE. V lost 0 bases to trimming and J lost 2 bases, with 9 bases between them. CDR3 protein: CASSVAGVPGANVLTF. The CDR3 DNA reads TGTGCCAGCAGCGTAGCTGGGGTCCCTGGGGCCAACGTCCTGACTTTC.